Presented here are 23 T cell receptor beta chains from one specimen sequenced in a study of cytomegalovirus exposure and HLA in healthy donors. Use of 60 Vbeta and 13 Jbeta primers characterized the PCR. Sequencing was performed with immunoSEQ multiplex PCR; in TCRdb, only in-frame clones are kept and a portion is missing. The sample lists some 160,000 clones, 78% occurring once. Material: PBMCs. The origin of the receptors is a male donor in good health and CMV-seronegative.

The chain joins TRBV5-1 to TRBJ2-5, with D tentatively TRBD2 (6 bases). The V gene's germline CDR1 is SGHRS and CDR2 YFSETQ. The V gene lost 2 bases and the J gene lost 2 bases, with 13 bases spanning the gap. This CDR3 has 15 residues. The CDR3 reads CASSLMEGQQETQYF. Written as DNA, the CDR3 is TGCGCCAGCAGCTTAATGGAGGGGCAACAAGAGACCCAGTACTTC.

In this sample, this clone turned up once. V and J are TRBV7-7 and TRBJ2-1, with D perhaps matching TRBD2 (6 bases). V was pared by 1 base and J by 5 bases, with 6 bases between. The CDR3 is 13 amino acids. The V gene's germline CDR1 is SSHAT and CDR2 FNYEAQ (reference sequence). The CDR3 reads CASSLGEDNEQFF. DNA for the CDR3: TGTGCCAGCAGCTTAGGGGAGGACAATGAGCAGTTCTTC.

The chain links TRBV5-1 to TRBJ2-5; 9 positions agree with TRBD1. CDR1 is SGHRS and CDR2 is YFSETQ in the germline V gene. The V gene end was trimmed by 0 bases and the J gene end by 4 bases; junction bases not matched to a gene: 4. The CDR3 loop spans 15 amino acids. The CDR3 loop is CASSLAATGGETQYF. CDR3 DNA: TGCGCCAGCAGCTTGGCCGCGACAGGGGGAGAGACCCAGTACTTC. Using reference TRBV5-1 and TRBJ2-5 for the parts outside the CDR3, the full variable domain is KAGVTQTPRYLIKTRGQQVTLSCSPISGHRSVSWYQQTPGQGLQFLFEYFSETQRNKGNFPGRFSGRQFSNSRSEMNVSTLELGDSALYLCASSLAATGGETQYFGPGTRLLVL.

This chain's CDR3 is CASSPGGAYNEQFF. The CDR3 bases are TGCGCCAGCAGCCCCGGAGGGGCATACAATGAGCAGTTCTTC. This chain uses TRBV5-1 with TRBJ2-1; D is perhaps TRBD2 (6 bases). V gave up 4 bases and J gave up 4 bases, with 12 bases separating them. Germline V gene sequence: CDR1 SGHRS, CDR2 YFSETQ. The CDR3 runs to 14 residues.

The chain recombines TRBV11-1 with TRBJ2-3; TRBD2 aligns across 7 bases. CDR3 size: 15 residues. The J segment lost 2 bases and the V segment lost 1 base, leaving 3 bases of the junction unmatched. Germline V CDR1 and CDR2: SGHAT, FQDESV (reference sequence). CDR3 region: CASSLGAGATDTQYF. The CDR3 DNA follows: TGTGCCAGCAGCTTAGGCGCGGGAGCCACAGATACGCAGTATTTT.

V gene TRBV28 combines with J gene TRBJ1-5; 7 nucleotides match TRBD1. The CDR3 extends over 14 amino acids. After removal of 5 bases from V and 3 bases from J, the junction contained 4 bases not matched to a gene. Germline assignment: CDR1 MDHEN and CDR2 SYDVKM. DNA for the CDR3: TGTGCCAGCAGTGAGACAGGGACCAATCAGCCCCAGCATTTT. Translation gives CASSETGTNQPQHF.

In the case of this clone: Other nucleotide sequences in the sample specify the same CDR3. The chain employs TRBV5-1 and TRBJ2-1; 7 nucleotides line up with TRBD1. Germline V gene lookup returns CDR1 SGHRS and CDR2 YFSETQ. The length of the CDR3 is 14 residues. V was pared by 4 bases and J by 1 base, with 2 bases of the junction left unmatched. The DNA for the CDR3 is TGCGCCAGCAGCCCGGGACAGTCCTACAATGAGCAGTTCTTC. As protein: CASSPGQSYNEQFF.

The CDR3 DNA is TGTGCCAGCAGCTCTAGGGCTACTAGCGGGGTTTACAATGAGCAGTTCTTC. Residues: CASSSRATSGVYNEQFF. The rearrangement joins TRBV7-9 to TRBJ2-1; 10 bases line up with TRBD2. This CDR3 region has 17 residues. Germline V gives CDR1 SEHNR, CDR2 FQNEAQ (reference sequence). J gave up 4 bases and V 4 bases, and 10 bases lay outside the gene matches.

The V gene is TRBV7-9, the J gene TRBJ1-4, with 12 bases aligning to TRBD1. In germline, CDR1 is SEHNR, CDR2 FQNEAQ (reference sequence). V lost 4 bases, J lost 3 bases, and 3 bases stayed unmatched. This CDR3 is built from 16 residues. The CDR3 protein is CASSWGQGAANEKLFF. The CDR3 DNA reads TGTGCCAGCAGCTGGGGACAGGGGGCTGCTAATGAAAAACTGTTTTTT.

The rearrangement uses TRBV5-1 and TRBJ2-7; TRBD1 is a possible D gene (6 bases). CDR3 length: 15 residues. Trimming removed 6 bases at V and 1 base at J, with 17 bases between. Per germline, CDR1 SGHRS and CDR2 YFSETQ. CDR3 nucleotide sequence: TGCGCCAGCACCGCGACAGGATCAGGGTCCTACGAGCAGTACTTC. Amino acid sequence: CASTATGSGSYEQYF.

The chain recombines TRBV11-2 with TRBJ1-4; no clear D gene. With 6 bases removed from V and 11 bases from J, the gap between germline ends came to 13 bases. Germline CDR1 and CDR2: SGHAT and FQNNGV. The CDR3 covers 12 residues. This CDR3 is CASRGEESKLFF. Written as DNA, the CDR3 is TGTGCCAGCAGGGGAGAGGAGAGCAAACTGTTTTTT.

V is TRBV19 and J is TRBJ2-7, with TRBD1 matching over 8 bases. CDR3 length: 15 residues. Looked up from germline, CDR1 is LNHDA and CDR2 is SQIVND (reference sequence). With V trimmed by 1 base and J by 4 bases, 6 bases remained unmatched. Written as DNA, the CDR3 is TGTGCCAGTAGTATAGGGGGGACAGGATTGTACGAGCAGTACTTC. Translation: CASSIGGTGLYEQYF.

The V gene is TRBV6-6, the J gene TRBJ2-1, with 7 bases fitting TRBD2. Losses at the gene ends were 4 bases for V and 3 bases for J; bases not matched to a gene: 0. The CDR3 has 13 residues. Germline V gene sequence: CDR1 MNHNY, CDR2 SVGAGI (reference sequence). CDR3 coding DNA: TGTGCCAGCAGTTGGACTAGCTACAATGAGCAGTTCTTC. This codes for CASSWTSYNEQFF.

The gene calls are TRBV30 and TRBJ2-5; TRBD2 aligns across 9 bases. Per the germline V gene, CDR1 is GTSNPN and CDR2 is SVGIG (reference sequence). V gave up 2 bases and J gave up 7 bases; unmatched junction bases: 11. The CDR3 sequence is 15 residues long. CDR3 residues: CAWSFAGGPSSTQYF. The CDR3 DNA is TGTGCCTGGAGTTTTGCGGGAGGGCCTTCCTCGACCCAGTACTTC. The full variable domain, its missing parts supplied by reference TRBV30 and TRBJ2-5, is SQTIHQWPATLVQPVGSPLSLECTVEGTSNPNLYWYRQAAGRGLQLLFYSVGIGQISSEVPQNLSASRPQDRQFILSSKKLLLSDSGFYLCAWSFAGGPSSTQYFGPGTRLLVL.

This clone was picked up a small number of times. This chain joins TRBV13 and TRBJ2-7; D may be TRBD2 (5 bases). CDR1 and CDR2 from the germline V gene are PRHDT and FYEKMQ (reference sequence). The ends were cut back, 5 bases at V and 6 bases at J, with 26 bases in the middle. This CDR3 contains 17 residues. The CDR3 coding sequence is TGTGCCAGCAGCCAGCCACGAGGACTCCTTGCGAGTTCCGAGCAGTACTTC. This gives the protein CASSQPRGLLASSEQYF. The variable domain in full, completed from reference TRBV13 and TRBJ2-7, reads AAGVIQSPRHLIKEKRETATLKCYPIPRHDTVYWYQQGPGQDPQFLISFYEKMQSDKGSIPDRFSAQQFSDYHSELNMSSLELGDSALYFCASSQPRGLLASSEQYFGPGTRLTVT.

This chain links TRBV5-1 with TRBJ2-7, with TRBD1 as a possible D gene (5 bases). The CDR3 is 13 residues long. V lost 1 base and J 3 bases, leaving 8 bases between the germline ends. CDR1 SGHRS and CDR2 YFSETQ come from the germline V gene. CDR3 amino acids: CASSLLGDYEQYF. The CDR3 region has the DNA TGCGCCAGCAGCTTGCTAGGGGACTACGAGCAGTACTTC.

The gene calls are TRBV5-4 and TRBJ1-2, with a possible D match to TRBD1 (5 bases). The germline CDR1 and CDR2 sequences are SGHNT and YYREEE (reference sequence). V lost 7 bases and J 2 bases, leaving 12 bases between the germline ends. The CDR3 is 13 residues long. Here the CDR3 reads CASQPQGNYGYTF. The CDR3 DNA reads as TGTGCCAGCCAACCGCAGGGAAACTATGGCTACACCTTC.

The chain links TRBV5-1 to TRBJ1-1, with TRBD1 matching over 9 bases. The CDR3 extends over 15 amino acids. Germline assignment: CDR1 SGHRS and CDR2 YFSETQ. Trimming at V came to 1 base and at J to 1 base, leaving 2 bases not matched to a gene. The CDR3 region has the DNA TGCGCCAGCAGCTTGTGGACAGGGGCGAACACTGAAGCTTTCTTT. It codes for CASSLWTGANTEAFF.

CDR3 sequence: CASSIRQGPYEQYF. The CDR3 region has the DNA TGTGCCAGCAGCATCAGACAGGGGCCCTACGAGCAGTACTTC. The V and J genes are TRBV7-9 and TRBJ2-5, with TRBD1 matching 8 bases. The assigned J gene may be wrong: the sequence end matches TRBJ2-7 better. In germline, CDR1 is SEHNR, CDR2 FQNEAQ (reference sequence). CDR3 length: 14 amino acids.

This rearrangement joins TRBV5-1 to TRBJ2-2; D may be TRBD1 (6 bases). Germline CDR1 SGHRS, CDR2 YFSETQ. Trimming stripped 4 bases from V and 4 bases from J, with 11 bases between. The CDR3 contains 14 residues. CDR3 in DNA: TGCGCCAGCAGCCACGAACAGGGCACCGGGGAGCTGTTTTTT. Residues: CASSHEQGTGELFF. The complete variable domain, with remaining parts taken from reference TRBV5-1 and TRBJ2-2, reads KAGVTQTPRYLIKTRGQQVTLSCSPISGHRSVSWYQQTPGQGLQFLFEYFSETQRNKGNFPGRFSGRQFSNSRSEMNVSTLELGDSALYLCASSHEQGTGELFFGEGSRLTVL.

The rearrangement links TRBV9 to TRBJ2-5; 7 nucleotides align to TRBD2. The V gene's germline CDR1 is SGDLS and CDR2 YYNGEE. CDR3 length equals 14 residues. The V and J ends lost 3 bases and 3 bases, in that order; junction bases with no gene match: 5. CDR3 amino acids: CASSALAGEETQYF. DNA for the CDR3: TGTGCCAGCAGCGCCTTGGCGGGGGAAGAGACCCAGTACTTC.

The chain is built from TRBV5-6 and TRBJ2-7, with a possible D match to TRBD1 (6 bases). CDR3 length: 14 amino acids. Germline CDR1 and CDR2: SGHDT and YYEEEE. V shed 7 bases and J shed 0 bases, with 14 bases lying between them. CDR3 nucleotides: TGTGCCAGCTCTCCGACAGGAATCTCCTACGAGCAGTACTTC. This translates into CASSPTGISYEQYF.

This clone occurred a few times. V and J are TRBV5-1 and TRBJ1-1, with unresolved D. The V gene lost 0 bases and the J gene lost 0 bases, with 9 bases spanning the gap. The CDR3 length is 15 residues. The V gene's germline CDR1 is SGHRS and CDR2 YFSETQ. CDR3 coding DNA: TGCGCCAGCAGCTTGGTTGTCGGGATGAACACTGAAGCTTTCTTT. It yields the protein CASSLVVGMNTEAFF.